This T cell receptor (beta chain) was documented in a study of blood T cell repertoires in COVID-19 (TCRdb year 2020). With regard to the full study: Samples from collaborators originated in the United States, Italy and Spain and spanned both the acute and convalescent phases of COVID-19. The material from the prospective study consisted of cDNA or gDNA derived from T cells, B-cell-depleted T cells, or PBMCs. Subjects who had been exposed to COVID-19, were actively infected with it, or had recovered from it provided the deeply sampled blood TCRbeta repertoires that made up the dataset. A freely available public database, intended as a resource for researchers studying the immune response to SARS-CoV-2, is where the repertoires were released. The samples were drawn from the first 160 participants of the ongoing ImmuneRACE study and from more than 1,000 subjects provided by 6 global collaborators. Sample metadata almost always included a de-identified subject ID, COVID-19 status, age in years and sex. Where available, HLA class I and class II types were obtained from metadata supplied by the sample provider rather than from assay-based typing. What the work shows at the level of the full study, not this receptor alone: The quantity of clinical and demographic metadata differed by source and by participant and was supplied without curation.

TCRbeta CDR3 regions were amplified from genomic DNA by means of the immunoSEQ Assay, a bias-controlled multiplex PCR. The authors' analysis ran thus. Within the assay, amplification of reference gene primers was used to estimate how many nucleated cells each sample contained. To quantify the absolute abundance of each unique TCRbeta CDR3 rearrangement, sequence reads were collapsed and filtered. Productive Simpson clonality was computed per sample as the square root of Simpson's diversity index over productive rearrangements. In its TCRdb copy, this immuneACCESS table keeps in-frame sequences only and misses some clones. Where compared with another copy, unresolved V genes explain less than half of these, and the others have no known cause. V and J calls plus clone size are reproduced from that table; the DNA served to infer D and trimming. The sample data list approximately 220,000 clones, and 85% to 90% of these were observed just once. Of the sample, less than 4.5% is held by the ten largest clones.

CDR1 is given as MGHRA and CDR2 as YSYEKL, both from the germline V gene. V has 0 bases trimmed and J has 3 bases trimmed; junction bases matching no gene number 4. Taken from cysteine to phenylalanine, the CDR3 has 15 residues. Only the CDR3 part of the read is kept: 45 bases, read in frame from the first base. Enrolling through a virtual design, the prospective study's participants ranged in age from roughly 18 to 95 years and lived across roughly 23 United States geographic areas. In the prospective study, participants were assigned to cohorts based on the clinical history participants reported in a screening survey and a study questionnaire. Mobile phlebotomists in the prospective study collected whole blood, serum and a nasopharyngeal or oropharyngeal swab from every participant. Additional blood draws and questionnaires over an approximately two-month period could optionally be provided by prospective study participants. Blood samples from the prospective study were shipped frozen or at room temperature prior to DNA extraction.

Details on this clone: It lacks a known antigen. Base qualities are not at hand, and no much larger clone is one base apart.

This receptor chain uses TRBV4-1 and TRBJ2-7; 8 of the junction bases match TRBD2. Sequencing was done on a sample of PBMCs or T cells enriched from blood (not recorded which). This TCR derives from a woman between 25 and 40 years old with acute COVID-19. The sequenced DNA: TGCGCCAGCAGCCAAGATCCGGGAGGGAACTACGAGCAGTACTTC. This sequence encodes CASSQDPGGNYEQYF.